These 18 T cell receptor beta chains originate from one sample sequenced in a study of blood T cell repertoires in COVID-19. TCRdb's table, derived via immunoSEQ multiplex PCR, lists solely in-frame clones and lacks some. The table shows around 230,000 clones, with roughly 89% occurring only once. What was sequenced was PBMCs or T cells enriched from blood (not recorded which). The receptors come from a woman aged 30 to 39 with acute COVID-19.

The chain recombines TRBV27 with TRBJ2-1, with D maybe TRBD1 (6 bases). Germline loops: CDR1 MNHEY, CDR2 SMNVEV (reference sequence). V gave up 3 bases and J gave up 0 bases, with 9 bases separating them. The CDR3 is 15 residues long. The CDR3 DNA sequence: TGTGCCAGCAGTTTGACAGGACGCTCCTACAATGAGCAGTTCTTC. Translated, it gives CASSLTGRSYNEQFF.

This chain connects TRBV27 to TRBJ1-1, with D tentatively TRBD1 (6 bases). Trimming took off 3 bases at V and 4 bases at J, with 12 bases between the two ends. The CDR3 totals 14 residues. Per the germline V gene, CDR1 is MNHEY and CDR2 is SMNVEV (reference sequence). The CDR3 loop reads CASSFGGWSTEAFF. The DNA of the CDR3 is TGTGCCAGCAGTTTTGGGGGCTGGAGCACTGAAGCTTTCTTT.

This clone has just a few counts. The CDR3 protein is CASSQAPGPGIYEQYF. As DNA, the CDR3 is TGTGCCAGCAGCCAAGCTCCGGGCCCAGGGATCTACGAGCAGTACTTC. The chain employs TRBV3-1 (or the pseudogene TRBV3-2) and TRBJ2-7; the D gene is possibly TRBD1 (5 bases). V lost 1 base and J lost 3, with 16 bases in between. The CDR3 spans 16 residues. The germline gives CDR1 LGHDT, CDR2 YNNKEL (reference sequence).

The chain couples TRBV3-1 (or the pseudogene TRBV3-2) to TRBJ1-2; D might be TRBD1 (6 bases). This CDR3 is built from 16 residues. V lost 1 base to trimming and J lost 8 bases, with 20 bases between them. Germline V gives CDR1 LGHDT, CDR2 YNNKEL (reference sequence). CDR3 protein: CASSQVRNRAAEGYTF. CDR3 coding DNA: TGTGCCAGCAGCCAAGTCCGAAACAGGGCTGCCGAGGGCTACACCTTC.

The V gene is TRBV6-5, the J gene TRBJ1-1, with TRBD1 as a possible D gene (5 bases). Germline CDR1 is MNHEY and CDR2 is SVGAGI. Deletions cut 7 bases from V and 7 bases from J, with 16 bases between. This CDR3 has 13 residues. In DNA, the CDR3 is TGTGCCAGCATGGGGGGACCTCTTTTTGAAGCTTTCTTT. Translated: CASMGGPLFEAFF.

As regards this clone: The same CDR3 also results from other DNA sequences found in this sample. The genes are TRBV19 and TRBJ1-5; D not resolved. Germline CDR1 and CDR2: LNHDA and SQIVND (reference sequence). Trimming took off 3 bases at V and 3 bases at J, with 9 bases between the two ends. This CDR3 contains 14 residues. The CDR3 DNA reads TGTGCCAGTAGTATCGGGGTCTTCAATCAGCCCCAGCATTTT. Translating it yields CASSIGVFNQPQHF. The variable domain in full, completed from reference TRBV19 and TRBJ1-5, reads DGGITQSPKYLFRKEGQNVTLSCEQNLNHDAMYWYRQDPGQGLRLIYYSQIVNDFQKGDIAEGYSVSREKKESFPLTVTSAQKNPTAFYLCASSIGVFNQPQHFGDGTRLSIL.

This sequence joins TRBV10-2 and TRBJ2-7, with D perhaps matching TRBD2 (5 bases). Trimming removed 6 bases from V and 2 bases from J, with 11 bases in between. CDR3 length: 13 residues. CDR1 is WSHSY and CDR2 is SAAADI in the germline V gene. CDR3 residues: CASRPGVPYEQYF. DNA of the CDR3: TGCGCCAGCAGGCCCGGGGTGCCCTACGAGCAGTACTTC.

The V call is TRBV4-3, the J call TRBJ1-5; D might be TRBD1 (5 bases). This CDR3 spans 16 amino acids. From germline, CDR1 is LGHNA and CDR2 YSLEER. The V and J ends lost 0 bases and 4 bases respectively, with 13 bases between them. The chain's CDR3 is CASSQEVPAGNQPQHF. The CDR3 nucleotides are TGCGCCAGCAGCCAAGAGGTACCGGCAGGGAATCAGCCCCAGCATTTT.

The chain links TRBV30 to TRBJ1-1; D may be TRBD1 (6 bases). Germline CDR1 GTSNPN, CDR2 SVGIG (reference sequence). Trimming stripped 1 base from V and 0 bases from J, with 12 bases between. The CDR3 sequence is 15 residues long. CDR3 DNA: TGTGCCTGGAGTGGGGGGGGCCTTATGAACACTGAAGCTTTCTTT. It yields the protein CAWSGGGLMNTEAFF.

V is TRBV7-8 and J is TRBJ1-2; 7 nucleotides line up with TRBD1. V was pared by 6 bases and J by 4 bases, with 17 bases of the junction left unmatched. The CDR3 extends over 17 amino acids. Looked up from germline, CDR1 is SGHVS and CDR2 is FQNEAQ. The DNA of the CDR3 is TGTGCCAGCAGATTAAGGCCGGGACAGAGTCCTGCCTATGGCTACACCTTC. It specifies CASRLRPGQSPAYGYTF.

The chain employs TRBV11-3 and TRBJ1-1; weak D call: TRBD1 (6 bases). In germline, CDR1 is SGHNT, CDR2 YENEEA. V lost 1 base to trimming and J lost 5 bases, with 14 bases between them. CDR3 size: 15 residues. The CDR3 is CASSLGPGTYTEAFF. The DNA of the CDR3 is TGTGCCAGCAGCTTAGGTCCCGGGACATATACTGAAGCTTTCTTT.

The rearrangement uses TRBV6-5 and TRBJ1-1; perhaps TRBD1 as D (6 bases). The V gene lost 10 bases and the J gene lost 4 bases, with 16 bases spanning the gap. This CDR3 spans 13 amino acids. The germline gives CDR1 MNHEY, CDR2 SVGAGI. The CDR3 DNA is TGTGCCACCACAGGACAGCCGGGCACTGAAGCTTTCTTT. This sequence encodes CATTGQPGTEAFF.

This sequence joins TRBV18 and TRBJ2-7; TRBD1 might be the D (6 bases). Trimming took 4 bases from V and 3 from J, leaving 13 bases between them. Germline CDR1 is KGHSH and CDR2 is LQKENI. This CDR3 has 14 amino acids. Here the CDR3 DNA reads TGTGCCAGCTCACTTCCGTACAGGGACTACGAGCAGTACTTC. This translates into CASSLPYRDYEQYF.

V gene TRBV19 combines with J gene TRBJ1-1; D remains unclear. The CDR3 length is 12 residues. Germline V gene data show CDR1 as LNHDA and CDR2 as SQIVND (reference sequence). V gave up 7 bases and J gave up 5 bases, with 11 bases separating them. The CDR3 nucleotides are TGTGCCAGTAAGTCGGGTCTGACTGAAGCTTTCTTT. This sequence encodes CASKSGLTEAFF. The variable domain in full, with the rest retrieved from reference TRBV19 and TRBJ1-1, is DGGITQSPKYLFRKEGQNVTLSCEQNLNHDAMYWYRQDPGQGLRLIYYSQIVNDFQKGDIAEGYSVSREKKESFPLTVTSAQKNPTAFYLCASKSGLTEAFFGQGTRLTVV.

The sample holds a few counts of this clone. This chain connects TRBV30 to TRBJ2-2, with 10 bases lining up with TRBD1. The V segment lost 3 bases and the J segment 3 bases; nucleotides outside the gene matches: 4. Germline CDR1 GTSNPN, CDR2 SVGIG (reference sequence). The CDR3 is made up of 15 amino acids. The CDR3 DNA is TGTGCCTGGAGGACCGGGACAGGGGACACCGGGGAGCTGTTTTTT. Encoded protein: CAWRTGTGDTGELFF.

The chain employs TRBV3-1 (or the pseudogene TRBV3-2) and TRBJ1-6, with D perhaps matching TRBD1 (5 bases). The CDR3 sequence is 14 residues long. Germline V CDR1 and CDR2: LGHDT, YNNKEL (reference sequence). V was clipped by 0 bases and J by 9 bases, with 9 bases between them. For the CDR3, the DNA is TGTGCCAGCAGCCAAGATAAGGGGTTTTCACCCCTCCACTTT. It codes for CASSQDKGFSPLHF.

The chain employs TRBV6-5 and TRBJ1-2; D is uncertain. This CDR3 has 15 residues. CDR1 is MNHEY, CDR2 SVGAGI, per germline. Trimming shortened V by 2 bases and J by 8 bases, and 18 bases separated the two germline ends. Here the CDR3 reads CASSYMGRNIRGYTF. CDR3 coding DNA: TGTGCCAGCAGTTACATGGGCCGCAACATCCGGGGCTACACCTTC.

This chain links TRBV12-3 or TRBV12-4 with TRBJ2-7, with D perhaps TRBD1 (6 bases). The CDR3 runs 13 residues. With 3 bases removed from V and 3 bases from J, the gap between germline ends came to 9 bases. The CDR3 DNA reads TGTGCCAGCAGTTTCGAACAGGGCTACGAGCAGTACTTC. It translates to CASSFEQGYEQYF.